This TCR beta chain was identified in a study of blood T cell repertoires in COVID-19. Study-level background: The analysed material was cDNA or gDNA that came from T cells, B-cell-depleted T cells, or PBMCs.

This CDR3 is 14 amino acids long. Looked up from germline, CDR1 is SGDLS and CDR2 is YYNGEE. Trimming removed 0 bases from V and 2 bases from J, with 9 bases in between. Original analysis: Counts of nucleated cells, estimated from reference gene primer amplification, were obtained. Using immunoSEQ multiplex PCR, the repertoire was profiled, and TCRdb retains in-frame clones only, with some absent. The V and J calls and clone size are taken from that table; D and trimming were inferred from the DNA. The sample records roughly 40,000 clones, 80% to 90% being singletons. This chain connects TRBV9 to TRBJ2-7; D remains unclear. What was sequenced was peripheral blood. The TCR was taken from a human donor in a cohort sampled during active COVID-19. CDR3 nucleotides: TGTGCCAGCAGCGTAGATGACACAGCCTACGAGCAGTACTTC. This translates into CASSVDDTAYEQYF. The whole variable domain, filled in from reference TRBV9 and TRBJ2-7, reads DSGVTQTPKHLITATGQRVTLRCSPRSGDLSVYWYQQSLDQGLQFLIQYYNGEERAKGNILERFSAQQFPDLHSELNLSSLELGDSALYFCASSVDDTAYEQYFGPGTRLTVT.